This T cell receptor (beta chain) was recorded in a study of Ad26.COV2.S vaccination and SARS-CoV-2 variants. The wider study: A participant enrolled in the COV1001 Ad26.COV2.S trial arm provided the sample. The vaccine Ad26.COV2.S was put into the muscle once, or twice with 56 days between.

Generated by immunoSEQ multiplex PCR, the TCRdb table keeps only in-frame clones and is missing some. This sample has over 200,000 clones, with 88% found just once. The treatment is: roughly 18 received Ad26.COV2.S at low or high dose, single or two shots; a few received placebo; per-sample allocation not given. Collection of samples fell on day 63 after the first vaccine or placebo injection. A Boston donor was an adult aged 18-55 years. CDR1 is MNHEY and CDR2 is SMNVEV in the germline V gene (reference sequence). The J segment lost 6 bases and the V segment lost 3 bases, leaving 6 bases of the junction unmatched. The length of the CDR3 is 15 residues.

Sequencing used peripheral blood, obtained in a trial of Ad26.COV2.S vaccine versus placebo. The chain carries TRBV27 and TRBJ1-1; 11 positions match TRBD1. This clonotype originated in a person between 18 and 60 years old who received the Ad26.COV2.S COVID-19 vaccine or a placebo. The CDR3 nucleotides read TGTGCCAGCAGTTTGGGACAGGGGGGATTGGCTGAAGCTTTCTTT. It is translated as CASSLGQGGLAEAFF.